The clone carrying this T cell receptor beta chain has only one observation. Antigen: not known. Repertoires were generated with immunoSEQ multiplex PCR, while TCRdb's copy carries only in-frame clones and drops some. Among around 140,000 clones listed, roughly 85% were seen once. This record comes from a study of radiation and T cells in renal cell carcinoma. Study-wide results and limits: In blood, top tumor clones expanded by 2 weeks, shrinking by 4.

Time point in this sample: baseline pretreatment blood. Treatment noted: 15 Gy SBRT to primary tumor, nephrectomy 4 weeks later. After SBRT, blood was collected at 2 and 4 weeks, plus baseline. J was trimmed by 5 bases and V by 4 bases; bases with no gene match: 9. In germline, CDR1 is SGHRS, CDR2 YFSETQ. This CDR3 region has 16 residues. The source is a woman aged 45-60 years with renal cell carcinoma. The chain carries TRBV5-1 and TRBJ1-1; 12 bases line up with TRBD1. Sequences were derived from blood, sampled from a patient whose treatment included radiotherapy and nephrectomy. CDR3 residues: CASSRGTGGAETEAFF. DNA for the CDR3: TGCGCCAGCAGCCGCGGGACAGGGGGCGCGGAGACTGAAGCTTTCTTT.